This T cell receptor (beta chain) was found in a study of blood T cell repertoires in COVID-19. TCRdb's table, derived via immunoSEQ multiplex PCR, lists solely in-frame clones and lacks some. Altogether roughly 200,000 clones are present, around four fifths being singletons, with the ten largest covering approximately 3%. Germline-derived CDR1 and CDR2 are LNHDA and SQIVND (reference sequence). The V gene lost 3 bases and the J gene lost 4 bases, with 19 bases spanning the gap. The CDR3 loop spans 17 amino acids. The sequence was obtained from a woman older than 75 with active or convalescent COVID-19. The specimen was peripheral blood. The genes are TRBV19 and TRBJ1-5; a possible D gene is TRBD1 (5 bases). The CDR3 nucleotides are TGTGCCAGTAGTATTTTTTATGGACACCAAGATAATCAGCCCCAGCATTTT. Protein sequence: CASSIFYGHQDNQPQHF.